Below are 25 T cell receptor beta chains sequenced from a single sample in a study of metastatic and nonmetastatic thyroid tumors. Using MiXCR, TCRdb re-called clones from the PCR reads. The profile covers 45,000 to 50,000 clones, with around 20% appearing a single time and about 3.8% taken by the ten largest. Nobody among the patients had been given any treatment before thyroid surgery. Sequenced input: blood. Source of these receptors: a male donor with papillary thyroid cancer or a benign thyroid nodule (not recorded which). Some clones in this sample may be carry-over from other donors' samples.

This clone was counted at least ten times. This chain uses TRBV11-2 with TRBJ2-3; 10 bases match TRBD2. CDR1 and CDR2 from the germline V gene are SGHAT and FQNNGV. The V gene end was trimmed by 0 bases and the J gene end by 6 bases; junction bases not matched to a gene: 6. The CDR3 has 16 residues. The CDR3 nucleotides are TGTGCCAGCAGCTTAGATGGAGCGGGGGGGTCGGATACGCAGTATTTT. Its protein is CASSLDGAGGSDTQYF.

This clone was recorded a few times. This chain connects TRBV12-3 or TRBV12-4 to TRBJ2-1; 11 nucleotides agree with TRBD2. The CDR3 length is 15 residues. Unmatched junction bases numbered 6, after V lost 3 bases and J lost 8 bases. CDR3 protein: CASSFPSGRIHEQFF. As DNA, the CDR3 is TGTGCCAGCAGTTTCCCTAGCGGGAGGATCCATGAGCAGTTCTTC.

Notes on this clone: The conserved phenylalanine or tryptophan normally closing the CDR3 is absent here, so this likely arose from a read error. The chain joins TRBV30 to TRBJ2-7; D possibly corresponds to TRBD1 (5 bases). Germline V gives CDR1 GTSNPN, CDR2 SVGIG (reference sequence). The CDR3 sequence is 13 residues long. DNA of the CDR3: TGTGCCTGGACTCAGGGTTTGGGCTACGGGCAGTACTCC. This gives the protein CAWTQGLGYGQYS.

This clone has a count of ten or more. Here the CDR3 DNA reads TGTGCCAGCAGTGAACCTCAGGGGGCATTTGGAAACACCATATATTTT. It specifies CASSEPQGAFGNTIYF. The chain recombines TRBV2 with TRBJ1-3, with TRBD1 identical over 8 bases. Per germline, CDR1 SNHLY and CDR2 FYNNEI. J lost 3 bases, V lost 2 bases, and 6 bases had no gene match. This CDR3 has 16 amino acids.

The chain has TRBV20-1 and TRBJ1-5, with 7 bases that match TRBD1. CDR3 size: 15 residues. V lost 2 bases and J lost 6; bases outside the gene matches: 10. In germline, CDR1 is DFQATT, CDR2 SNEGSKA (reference sequence). The CDR3 is CSARPETGSGQPQHF. CDR3 DNA sequence: TGCAGTGCTAGACCAGAGACAGGGAGTGGTCAGCCCCAGCATTTT.

This clone was seen once. In nucleotides, the CDR3 is TGTGCCTGGAGCCCCGGGAATATGATAGGCACTGAAGCTTTCTTT. Amino acid sequence: CAWSPGNMIGTEAFF. This chain connects TRBV30 to TRBJ1-1; the D is unclear. The CDR3 loop spans 15 amino acids. Germline V gives CDR1 GTSNPN, CDR2 SVGIG (reference sequence). Trimming left V 3 bases short and J 4 bases short, with 18 bases between.

The chain employs TRBV5-8 and TRBJ2-4; TRBD1 agrees at 12 bases. Looked up from germline, CDR1 is SGHTS and CDR2 is YDEGEE. J was trimmed by 6 bases and V by 0 bases; bases with no gene match: 10. This CDR3 has 18 residues. CDR3 residues: CASSLVGTGGAWGNIQYF. The CDR3 DNA reads as TGTGCCAGCAGCTTGGTTGGGACAGGGGGCGCCTGGGGAAACATTCAGTACTTC.

This chain connects TRBV3-1 to TRBJ2-2; 12 bases are a match to TRBD2. This CDR3 has 15 amino acids. The J segment lost 4 bases and the V segment lost 8 bases, leaving 5 bases of the junction unmatched. CDR1 is LGHDT, CDR2 YNNKEL, per germline (reference sequence). The CDR3 nucleotides are TGTGCCAGCTCTAGCGGGGGGGCGAGCACCGGGGAGCTGTTTTTT. Its translation: CASSSGGASTGELFF.

Ten or more counts support this clone. The chain employs TRBV2 and TRBJ1-5; D not resolved. This CDR3 region has 14 residues. V was shortened by 5 bases and J by 3 bases, with 11 bases between the two germline ends. Germline CDR1 SNHLY, CDR2 FYNNEI. The CDR3, as DNA: TGTGCCAGCAGTTGGACTCAGAACAATCAGCCCCAGCATTTT. Its translation: CASSWTQNNQPQHF.

This clone was recorded many times. The chain recombines TRBV24-1 with TRBJ1-1; D possibly corresponds to TRBD1 (6 bases). There are 14 residues in the CDR3. Germline V gene lookup returns CDR1 KGHDR and CDR2 SFDVKD. Between the trimmed V and J ends, which lost 7 bases and 0 bases, there was a span of 11 bases. This CDR3 is CATRPRDMNTEAFF. The CDR3 DNA reads TGTGCCACCAGACCAAGGGACATGAACACTGAAGCTTTCTTT.

Ten or more counts support this clone. This sequence joins TRBV7-9 and TRBJ2-3, with D perhaps TRBD1 or TRBD2 (5 bases each). CDR3 length: 15 residues. Between the trimmed V and J ends, which lost 5 bases and 1 base, there was a span of 13 bases. Germline V gene data show CDR1 as SEHNR and CDR2 as FQNEAQ (reference sequence). CDR3 residues: CASSPTGTRTDTQYF. The DNA for the CDR3 is TGTGCCAGCAGCCCCACCGGGACCCGCACAGATACGCAGTATTTT.

This clone was counted at least ten times. J is TRBJ1-1 and V is TRBV6-6; D gene unclear. V was trimmed by 6 bases and J by 1 base, leaving 9 bases between them. The CDR3 has 13 amino acids. Germline V CDR1 and CDR2: MNHNY, SVGAGI (reference sequence). The DNA for the CDR3 is TGTGCCAGCAGCTACACGAAGAACACTGAAGCTTTCTTT. It encodes CASSYTKNTEAFF.

V usage is TRBV18 and J usage is TRBJ1-5, with TRBD1 matching over 8 bases. The CDR3 runs 15 residues. Germline loops: CDR1 KGHSH, CDR2 LQKENI. J lost 3 bases, V lost 3 bases, and 4 bases had no gene match. The CDR3: CASSPTGQDNQPQHF. The CDR3 DNA follows: TGTGCCAGCTCACCGACGGGACAGGACAATCAGCCCCAGCATTTT.

In its sample, this clone was seen many times. The V and J genes are TRBV9 and TRBJ2-3, with 8 bases lining up with TRBD2. CDR3 length: 15 amino acids. Losses at the gene ends were 1 base for V and 4 bases for J; bases not matched to a gene: 5. Germline values: CDR1 SGDLS, CDR2 YYNGEE. CDR3 sequence reads: CASSVLSGSSDTQYF. In DNA form, the CDR3 reads TGTGCCAGCAGCGTACTAAGCGGGAGTTCAGATACGCAGTATTTT.

This clone came up many times. This chain links TRBV7-8 with TRBJ2-1; 14 positions agree with TRBD2. This CDR3 comprises 17 residues. Per germline, CDR1 SGHVS and CDR2 FQNEAQ. Trimming removed 4 bases from V and 4 bases from J; junction bases left unmatched: 6. The CDR3 coding sequence is TGTGCCAGCAGCTGGGGGACTAGCGGGAGTGGTTACAATGAGCAGTTCTTC. Residues: CASSWGTSGSGYNEQFF.

The sample holds many counts of this clone. The chain joins TRBV9 to TRBJ2-5; TRBD1 matches 8 bases. CDR3 length equals 15 residues. Germline V lookup: CDR1 SGDLS, CDR2 YYNGEE. V lost 2 bases to trimming and J lost 4 bases; unmatched junction nucleotides: 7. Here the CDR3 reads CASSVSGGTRETQYF. CDR3 DNA sequence: TGTGCCAGCAGCGTGTCAGGGGGCACCCGAGAGACCCAGTACTTC.

This rearrangement joins TRBV28 to TRBJ2-7; D may be TRBD1 or TRBD2 (5 bases each). CDR1 is MDHEN and CDR2 is SYDVKM in the germline V gene. Trimming stripped 3 bases from V and 0 bases from J, with 21 bases between. The CDR3 is 18 residues long. In DNA, the CDR3 is TGTGCCAGCAGTTTCGGGGACGGACTCAGTGCTCGCTCCTACGAGCAGTACTTC. Residues: CASSFGDGLSARSYEQYF.

In its sample, this clone was seen a few times. This chain joins TRBV19 and TRBJ2-1; no definite D call. V gave up 4 bases and J gave up 9 bases, with 13 bases separating them. CDR1 and CDR2 (germline): LNHDA, SQIVND (reference sequence). The CDR3 covers 13 residues. CDR3 amino acids: CASSNRTLGEQFF. DNA of the CDR3: TGTGCCAGTAGTAACCGAACATTGGGTGAGCAGTTCTTC.

This clone was observed at least ten times. This chain uses TRBV28 with TRBJ1-1, with TRBD1 as a possible D gene (5 bases). The germline V gene encodes CDR1 MDHEN and CDR2 SYDVKM. The length of the CDR3 is 12 residues. Trimming cost V 9 bases and J 7 bases, with 15 bases left between them. CDR3 region: CASNGGLIEAFF. CDR3 nucleotide sequence: TGTGCCAGTAATGGGGGTCTCATTGAAGCTTTCTTT.

This clone was seen ten or more times. The rearrangement joins TRBV10-3 to TRBJ2-3; 8 nucleotides match TRBD2. Germline-derived CDR1 and CDR2 are ENHRY and SYGVKD. The CDR3 consists of 15 residues. V gave up 4 bases and J gave up 2 bases; unmatched junction bases: 5. The CDR3 sequence: CAISASGGITDTQYF. For the CDR3, the DNA is TGTGCCATCAGTGCCTCGGGGGGGATCACAGATACGCAGTATTTT.

This clone was picked up many times. The rearrangement links TRBV10-1 to TRBJ2-3, with D possibly matching TRBD2 (5 bases). The V gene's germline CDR1 is WNHNN and CDR2 SYGVQD (reference sequence). V was shortened by 3 bases and J by 5 bases, with 18 bases between the two germline ends. This CDR3 contains 16 residues. CDR3 DNA: TGCGCCAGCAGTGATGGGAGCGCCGCCTTGGAAGATACGCAGTATTTT. It translates to CASSDGSAALEDTQYF.

This chain links TRBV28 with TRBJ2-5, with 9 bases lining up with TRBD1. V lost 6 bases to trimming and J lost 5 bases; unmatched junction nucleotides: 1. The germline V gene has CDR1 MDHEN and CDR2 SYDVKM. The CDR3 runs 12 residues. CDR3 bases: TGTGCCAGCAGAACAGGGGGCGAGACCCAGTACTTC. This sequence encodes CASRTGGETQYF.

This clone was recorded many times. The V call is TRBV7-6, the J call TRBJ1-1; D is ambiguous. Per the germline V gene, CDR1 is SGHVS and CDR2 is FNYEAQ. V was clipped by 8 bases and J by 0 bases, with 7 bases between them. This CDR3 has 12 amino acids. CDR3: CASQKMNTEAFF. DNA of the CDR3: TGTGCCAGCCAGAAGATGAACACTGAAGCTTTCTTT.

J is TRBJ2-7 and V is TRBV30; TRBD2 agrees at 9 bases. The V gene end was trimmed by 2 bases and the J gene end by 2 bases; junction bases not matched to a gene: 4. The germline V gene encodes CDR1 GTSNPN and CDR2 SVGIG (reference sequence). The CDR3 loop spans 14 amino acids. CDR3 residues: CAWSLLAGAYEQYF. CDR3 bases: TGTGCCTGGAGTCTACTAGCGGGTGCCTACGAGCAGTACTTC.

This clone was found many times. The chain links TRBV2 to TRBJ2-7; D unclear. Germline V lookup: CDR1 SNHLY, CDR2 FYNNEI. CDR3 length: 12 residues. V dropped 6 bases and J dropped 4 bases, with 10 bases sitting between them. CDR3: CASSLDGYEQYF. The CDR3 nucleotides are TGTGCCAGCAGCTTGGACGGATACGAGCAGTACTTC.